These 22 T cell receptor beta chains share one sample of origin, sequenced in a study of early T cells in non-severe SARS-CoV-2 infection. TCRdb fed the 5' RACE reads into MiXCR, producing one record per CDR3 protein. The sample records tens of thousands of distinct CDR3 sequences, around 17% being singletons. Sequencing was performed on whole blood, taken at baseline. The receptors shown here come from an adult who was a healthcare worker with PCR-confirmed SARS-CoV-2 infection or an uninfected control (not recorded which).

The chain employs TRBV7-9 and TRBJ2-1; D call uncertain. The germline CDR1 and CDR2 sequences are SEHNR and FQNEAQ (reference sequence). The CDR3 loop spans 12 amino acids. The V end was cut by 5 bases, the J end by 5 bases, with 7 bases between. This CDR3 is CASSLQDNEQFF. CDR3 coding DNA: TGTGCCAGCAGCCTCCAAGACAATGAGCAGTTCTTC.

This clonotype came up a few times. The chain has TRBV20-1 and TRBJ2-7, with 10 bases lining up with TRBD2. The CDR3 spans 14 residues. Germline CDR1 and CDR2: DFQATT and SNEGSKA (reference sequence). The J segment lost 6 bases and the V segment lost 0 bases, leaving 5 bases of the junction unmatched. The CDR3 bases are TGCAGTGCTAGAGAGGCTAGCGGGAGCCGCGAGCAGTACTTC. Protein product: CSAREASGSREQYF.

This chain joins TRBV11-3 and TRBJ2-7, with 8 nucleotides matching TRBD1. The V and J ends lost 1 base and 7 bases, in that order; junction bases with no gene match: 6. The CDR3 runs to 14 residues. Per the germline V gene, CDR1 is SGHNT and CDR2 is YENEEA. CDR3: CASSLVRTGSEQYF. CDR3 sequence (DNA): TGTGCCAGCAGCTTAGTCCGGACAGGGAGTGAGCAGTACTTC.

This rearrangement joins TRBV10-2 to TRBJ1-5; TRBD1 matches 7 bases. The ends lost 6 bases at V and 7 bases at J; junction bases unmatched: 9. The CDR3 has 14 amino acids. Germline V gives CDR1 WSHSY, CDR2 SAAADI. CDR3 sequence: CASRTGTDGQPQHF. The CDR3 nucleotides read TGCGCCAGCAGGACCGGGACAGACGGCCAGCCCCAGCATTTT.

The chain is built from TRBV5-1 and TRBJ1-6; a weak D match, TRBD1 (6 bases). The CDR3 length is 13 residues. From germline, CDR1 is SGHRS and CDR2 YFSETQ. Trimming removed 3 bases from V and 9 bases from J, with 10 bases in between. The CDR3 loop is CASSSGAGSPLHF. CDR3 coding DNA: TGCGCCAGCAGCTCAGGGGCGGGTTCACCCCTCCACTTT. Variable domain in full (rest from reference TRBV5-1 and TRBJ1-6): KAGVTQTPRYLIKTRGQQVTLSCSPISGHRSVSWYQQTPGQGLQFLFEYFSETQRNKGNFPGRFSGRQFSNSRSEMNVSTLELGDSALYLCASSSGAGSPLHFGNGTRLTVT.

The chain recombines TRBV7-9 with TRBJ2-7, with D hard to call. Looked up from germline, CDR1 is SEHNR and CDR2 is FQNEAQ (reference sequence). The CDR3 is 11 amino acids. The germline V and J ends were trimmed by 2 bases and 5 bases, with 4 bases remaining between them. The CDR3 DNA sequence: TGTGCCAGCAGCTTACCGCACGAGCAGTACTTC. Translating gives CASSLPHEQYF.

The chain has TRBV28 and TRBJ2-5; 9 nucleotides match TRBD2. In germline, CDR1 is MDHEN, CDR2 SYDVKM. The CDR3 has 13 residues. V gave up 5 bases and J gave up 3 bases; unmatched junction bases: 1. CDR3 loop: CASSLAGKETQYF. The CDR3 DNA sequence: TGTGCCAGCAGTCTAGCGGGAAAAGAGACCCAGTACTTC.

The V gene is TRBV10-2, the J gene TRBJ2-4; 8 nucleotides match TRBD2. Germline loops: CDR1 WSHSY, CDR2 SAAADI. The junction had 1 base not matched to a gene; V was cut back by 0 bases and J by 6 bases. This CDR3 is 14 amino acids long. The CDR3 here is CASSESTSGNIQYF. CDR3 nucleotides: TGCGCCAGCAGTGAGTCTACTAGCGGAAACATTCAGTACTTC.

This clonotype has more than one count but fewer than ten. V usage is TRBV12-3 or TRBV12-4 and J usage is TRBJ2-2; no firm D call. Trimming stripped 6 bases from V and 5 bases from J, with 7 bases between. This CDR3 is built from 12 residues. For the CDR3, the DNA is TGTGCCAGCAGATCTAGGACCGGGGAGCTGTTTTTT. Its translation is CASRSRTGELFF.

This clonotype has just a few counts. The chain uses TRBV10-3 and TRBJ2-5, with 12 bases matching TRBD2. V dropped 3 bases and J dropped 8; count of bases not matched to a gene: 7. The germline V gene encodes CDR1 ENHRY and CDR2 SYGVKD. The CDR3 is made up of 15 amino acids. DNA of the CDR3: TGTGCCATCAGTGAATGGACTAGCGGGGCCGAAACCCAGTACTTC. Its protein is CAISEWTSGAETQYF.

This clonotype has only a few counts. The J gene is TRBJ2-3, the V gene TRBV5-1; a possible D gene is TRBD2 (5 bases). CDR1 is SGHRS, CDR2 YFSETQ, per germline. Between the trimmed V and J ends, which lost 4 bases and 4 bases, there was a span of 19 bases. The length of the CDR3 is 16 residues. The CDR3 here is CASSSTTRGYADTQYF. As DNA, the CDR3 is TGCGCCAGCAGCAGCACGACACGGGGTTACGCAGATACGCAGTATTTT.

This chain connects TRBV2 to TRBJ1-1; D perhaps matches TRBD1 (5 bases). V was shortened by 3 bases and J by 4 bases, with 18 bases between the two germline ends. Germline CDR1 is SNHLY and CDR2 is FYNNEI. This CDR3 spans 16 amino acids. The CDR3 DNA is TGTGCCAGCAGTGAGGGTGCAGGGACCCTTAGCACTGAAGCTTTCTTT. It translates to CASSEGAGTLSTEAFF. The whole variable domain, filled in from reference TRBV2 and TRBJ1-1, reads EPEVTQTPSHQVTQMGQEVILRCVPISNHLYFYWYRQILGQKVEFLVSFYNNEISEKSEIFDDQFSVERPDGSNFTLKIRSTKLEDSAMYFCASSEGAGTLSTEAFFGQGTRLTVV.

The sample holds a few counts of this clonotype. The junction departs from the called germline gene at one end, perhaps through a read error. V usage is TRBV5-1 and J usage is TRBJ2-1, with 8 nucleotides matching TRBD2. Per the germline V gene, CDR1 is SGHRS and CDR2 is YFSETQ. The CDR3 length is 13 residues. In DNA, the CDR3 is TGCGCCAGCAGCTTGGACGGTAGCGGGAAGACGGACTTC. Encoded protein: CASSLDGSGKTDF.

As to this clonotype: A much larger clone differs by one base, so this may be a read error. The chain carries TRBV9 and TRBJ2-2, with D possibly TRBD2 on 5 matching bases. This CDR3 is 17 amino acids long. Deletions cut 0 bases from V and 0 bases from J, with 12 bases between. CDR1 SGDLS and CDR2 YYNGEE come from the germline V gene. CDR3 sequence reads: CASSVAPIGANTGELFF. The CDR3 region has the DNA TGTGCCAGCAGCGTAGCGCCAATCGGGGCGAACACCGGGGAGCTGTTTTTT.

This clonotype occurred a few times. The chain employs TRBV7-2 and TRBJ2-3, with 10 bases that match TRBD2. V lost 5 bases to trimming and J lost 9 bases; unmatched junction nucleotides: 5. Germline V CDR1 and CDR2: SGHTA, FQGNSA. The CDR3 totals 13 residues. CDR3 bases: TGTGCCAGCAGCGGGACTAGCGCCGTCACGCAGTATTTT. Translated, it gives CASSGTSAVTQYF.

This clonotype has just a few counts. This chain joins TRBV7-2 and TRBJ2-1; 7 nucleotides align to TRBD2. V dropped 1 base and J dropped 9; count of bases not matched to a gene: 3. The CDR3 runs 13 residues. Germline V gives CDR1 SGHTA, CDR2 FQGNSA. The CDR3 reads CASSLEREAEQFF. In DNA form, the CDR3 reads TGTGCCAGCAGCTTAGAACGGGAGGCTGAGCAGTTCTTC.

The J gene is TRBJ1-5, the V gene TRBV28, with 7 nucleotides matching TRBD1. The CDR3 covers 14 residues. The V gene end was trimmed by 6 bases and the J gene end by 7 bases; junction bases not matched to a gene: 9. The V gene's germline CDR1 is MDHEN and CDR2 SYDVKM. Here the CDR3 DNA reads TGTGCCAGCAGCTCAGGACAGGAGGTCCAGCCCCAGCATTTT. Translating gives CASSSGQEVQPQHF.

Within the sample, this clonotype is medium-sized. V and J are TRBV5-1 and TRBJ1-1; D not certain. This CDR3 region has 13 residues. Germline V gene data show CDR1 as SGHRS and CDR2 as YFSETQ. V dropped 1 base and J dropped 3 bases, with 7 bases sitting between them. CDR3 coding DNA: TGCGCCAGCAGCTTGAAAATGGACACTGAAGCTTTCTTT. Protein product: CASSLKMDTEAFF.

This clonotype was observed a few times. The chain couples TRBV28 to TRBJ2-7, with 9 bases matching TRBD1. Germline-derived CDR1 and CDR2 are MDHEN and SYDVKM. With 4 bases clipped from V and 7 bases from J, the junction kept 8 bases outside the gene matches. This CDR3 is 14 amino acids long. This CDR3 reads CASSSGTGPVEQYF. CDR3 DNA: TGTGCCAGCAGTTCCGGGACAGGGCCCGTAGAGCAGTACTTC.

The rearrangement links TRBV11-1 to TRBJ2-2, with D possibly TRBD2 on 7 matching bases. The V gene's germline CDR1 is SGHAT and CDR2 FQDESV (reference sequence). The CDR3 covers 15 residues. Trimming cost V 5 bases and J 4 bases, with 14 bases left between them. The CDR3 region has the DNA TGTGCCAGCAGCCCATCCCGGGGGGCCACCGGGGAGCTGTTTTTT. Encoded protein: CASSPSRGATGELFF.

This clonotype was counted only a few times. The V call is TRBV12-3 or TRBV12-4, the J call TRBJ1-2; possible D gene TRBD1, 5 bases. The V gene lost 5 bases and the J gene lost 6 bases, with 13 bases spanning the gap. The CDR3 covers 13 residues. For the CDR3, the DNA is TGTGCCAGCAGTCGCGGGGCAGGCCATGGCTACACCTTC. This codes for CASSRGAGHGYTF.

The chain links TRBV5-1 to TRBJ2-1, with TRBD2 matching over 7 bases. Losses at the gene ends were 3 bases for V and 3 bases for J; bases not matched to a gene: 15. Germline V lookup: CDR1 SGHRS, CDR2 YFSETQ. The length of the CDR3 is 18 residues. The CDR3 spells CASSYPLFASGSYNEQFF. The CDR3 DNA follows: TGCGCCAGCAGCTATCCTCTCTTCGCTAGCGGTAGCTACAATGAGCAGTTCTTC.